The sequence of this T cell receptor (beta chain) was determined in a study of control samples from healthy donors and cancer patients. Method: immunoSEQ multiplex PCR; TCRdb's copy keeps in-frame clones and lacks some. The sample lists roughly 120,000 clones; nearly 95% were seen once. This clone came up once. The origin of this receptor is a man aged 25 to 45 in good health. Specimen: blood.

The CDR3 is CASSDTSNYNEQFF. In nucleotides, the CDR3 is TGTGCCAGCAGCGATACCTCCAATTACAATGAGCAGTTCTTC. V usage is TRBV14 and J usage is TRBJ2-1; D is undetermined. The CDR3 has 14 residues. V lost 5 bases and J 4 bases, leaving 12 bases between the germline ends. Germline CDR1 and CDR2: SGHDN and FVKESK.